Below, 28 T cell receptor beta chains from the same sample are listed, as sequenced in a study of CD8+CD57+ T cells in acquired aplastic anemia (dated by TCRdb to the late 2010s). The instrument was an Illumina HiSeq 2000. Genomic DNA was used as template for profiling of TCR beta VDJ combinations and CDR3 sequences. TCRdb ran its own pipeline on the public reads, namely fastp trimming at Q25 and MiXCR clone calling, and kept in-frame beta chains. Records with the same CDR3 protein are collapsed into one entry carrying the most frequent genes and DNA. Present in this sample are under 250,000 distinct CDR3 sequences, 34% of which were seen just once. The ten largest clones represent about 1.1% of the sample. Sequenced material: sorted CD4+, CD8+, or CD8+CD57+ T cells (not recorded which) from PBMCs. The receptors were gathered from a human donor in good health, serving as a control.

This chain connects TRBV2 to TRBJ1-2; tentative D call: TRBD1 (5 bases). Germline CDR1 reads SNHLY; CDR2 reads FYNNEI. CDR3 length equals 11 residues. V was clipped by 6 bases and J by 14 bases, with 16 bases between them. The CDR3 nucleotides read TGTGCCAGCAGCGAGACCGGGGCCCGGACCTTC. It translates to CASSETGARTF.

The chain has TRBV29-1 and TRBJ1-2; no clear D. V lost 3 bases to trimming and J lost 4 bases, with 9 bases between them. CDR3 size: 12 residues. CDR1 and CDR2 from the germline V gene are SQVTM and ANQGSEA. CDR3 sequence (DNA): TGCAGCGTTGATGGGGTAGGCTATGGCTACACCTTC. This codes for CSVDGVGYGYTF.

At least ten counts were recorded for this clonotype. The V gene is TRBV4-1, the J gene TRBJ2-5, with D possibly being TRBD1 (6 bases). Trimming shortened V by 1 base and J by 4 bases, and 13 bases separated the two germline ends. Germline V gene sequence: CDR1 MGHRA, CDR2 YSYEKL. This CDR3 is built from 15 residues. CDR3 residues: CASSQAGGTGETQYF. In DNA, the CDR3 is TGCGCCAGCAGCCAAGCTGGGGGCACCGGAGAGACCCAGTACTTC.

This clonotype was picked up many times. The rearrangement uses TRBV5-1 and TRBJ1-2; D call uncertain. Trimming took off 0 bases at V and 2 bases at J, with 11 bases between the two ends. Per germline, CDR1 SGHRS and CDR2 YFSETQ. This CDR3 has 15 residues. The CDR3 reads CASSLVPDLNYGYTF. In DNA form, the CDR3 reads TGCGCCAGCAGCTTGGTCCCAGACCTCAACTATGGCTACACCTTC.

This clonotype was recorded a few times. The chain couples TRBV4-1 to TRBJ2-5; a weak D match, TRBD2 (7 bases). Trimming took 4 bases from V and 5 from J, leaving 11 bases between them. Germline V CDR1 and CDR2: MGHRA, YSYEKL. The CDR3 extends over 13 amino acids. CDR3: CASSRGGSETQYF. CDR3 in DNA: TGCGCCAGCAGCCGGGGGGGCAGTGAGACCCAGTACTTC.

The chain has TRBV19 and TRBJ1-5; D is unresolved. This CDR3 comprises 14 residues. V shed 5 bases and J shed 4 bases, with 12 bases lying between them. The germline V gene encodes CDR1 LNHDA and CDR2 SQIVND (reference sequence). CDR3 DNA sequence: TGTGCCAGTAGTTGGATCGAGGTTAATCAGCCCCAGCATTTT. Translating it yields CASSWIEVNQPQHF.

There are many counts of this clonotype. The J gene is TRBJ1-2, the V gene TRBV20-1; D not resolved. The CDR3 length is 11 residues. From germline, CDR1 is DFQATT and CDR2 SNEGSKA (reference sequence). V lost 7 bases to trimming and J lost 4 bases, with 10 bases between them. CDR3 in DNA: TGCAGTGGTCAAGGCCTCTATGGCTACACCTTC. Its translation: CSGQGLYGYTF.

This clonotype was seen a handful of times. J is TRBJ1-4 and V is TRBV15; D gene ambiguous. The CDR3 consists of 15 residues. The V gene lost 1 base and the J gene lost 6 bases, with 12 bases spanning the gap. CDR1 is LNHNV and CDR2 is YYDKDF in the germline V gene (reference sequence). CDR3 amino acids: CATSRGGGLDEKLFF. CDR3 nucleotide sequence: TGTGCCACCAGCAGAGGGGGAGGGCTCGATGAAAAACTGTTTTTT.

The genes are TRBV18 and TRBJ2-5, with a tentative D call TRBD2 (6 bases). Germline V CDR1 and CDR2: KGHSH, LQKENI. CDR3 length equals 15 residues. V shed 1 base and J shed 1 base, with 10 bases lying between them. The CDR3 is CASSPQGLSQETQYF. The CDR3 DNA sequence: TGTGCCAGCTCACCACAAGGACTAAGCCAAGAGACCCAGTACTTC.

This chain uses TRBV15 with TRBJ1-2; 7 nucleotides line up with TRBD1. The CDR3 has 12 amino acids. The V gene's germline CDR1 is LNHNV and CDR2 YYDKDF (reference sequence). After removal of 8 bases from V and 4 bases from J, the junction contained 4 bases not matched to a gene. CDR3 nucleotides: TGTGCCACCGGCTCAGGGGGCTATGGCTACACCTTC. Its protein product is CATGSGGYGYTF.

V is TRBV10-3 and J is TRBJ1-1; D not resolved. The CDR3 extends over 14 amino acids. CDR1 is ENHRY, CDR2 SYGVKD, per germline. Trimming pared 6 bases from V and 3 bases from J, leaving 14 bases between. The CDR3 here is CAIRSGSRDTEAFF. The CDR3 nucleotides read TGTGCCATCAGGTCCGGGTCGAGGGACACTGAAGCTTTCTTT.

In its sample, this clonotype was seen a few times. A read error may produce the germline difference seen at one junction end. The gene calls are TRBV19 and TRBJ1-2; 9 bases are a match to TRBD1. This CDR3 is built from 16 residues. Per the germline V gene, CDR1 is LNHDA and CDR2 is SQIVND (reference sequence). The CDR3 is CASSKLTGTGSNGCTF. In DNA form, the CDR3 reads TGTGCCAGTAGTAAATTAACCGGGACAGGGTCGAATGGCTGCACCTTC.

This clonotype was recorded many times. V and J are TRBV5-4 and TRBJ1-6; a possible D gene is TRBD1 (5 bases). The germline V and J ends were trimmed by 2 bases and 7 bases, with 19 bases remaining between them. This CDR3 has 17 residues. Germline V lookup: CDR1 SGHNT, CDR2 YYREEE (reference sequence). CDR3 protein: CASSLKLATERNSPLHF. CDR3 sequence (DNA): TGTGCCAGCAGCTTAAAACTAGCGACAGAGAGGAATTCACCCCTCCACTTT.

This clonotype has a count of ten or more. The V call is TRBV2, the J call TRBJ1-4, with D possibly being TRBD1 (5 bases). The CDR3 is 15 residues long. V dropped 3 bases and J dropped 5 bases, with 13 bases sitting between them. CDR1 and CDR2 (germline): SNHLY, FYNNEI. The CDR3 nucleotides are TGTGCCAGCAGTGATGCCCTTGGGGGGAATGAAAAACTGTTTTTT. Encoded protein: CASSDALGGNEKLFF.

This clonotype came up once. The J gene is TRBJ1-1, the V gene TRBV29-1; 7 bases line up with TRBD1. This CDR3 is 13 amino acids long. CDR1 is SQVTM, CDR2 ANQGSEA, per germline. Trimming at V came to 4 bases and at J to 4 bases, leaving 6 bases not matched to a gene. This CDR3 is CSVVWQGGTEAFF. The DNA for the CDR3 is TGCAGCGTTGTGTGGCAGGGGGGCACTGAAGCTTTCTTT.

Comments on this clonotype: Lacking the conserved final phenylalanine or tryptophan, this CDR3 likely reflects a read error. The rearrangement joins TRBV7-6 to TRBJ2-7; D perhaps matches TRBD1 (6 bases). This CDR3 region has 12 residues. The germline V gene has CDR1 SGHVS and CDR2 FNYEAQ. The V gene lost 5 bases and the J gene lost 6 bases, with 11 bases spanning the gap. This CDR3 is CASSLTGSEQYS. The CDR3 DNA reads as TGTGCCAGCAGCCTCACAGGGTCCGAGCAGTACTCC.

V usage is TRBV2 and J usage is TRBJ2-7, with D perhaps matching TRBD2 (6 bases). Germline-derived CDR1 and CDR2 are SNHLY and FYNNEI. The CDR3 loop spans 13 amino acids. V lost 6 bases to trimming and J lost 6 bases, with 15 bases between them. The CDR3 reads CASSGGPTTEQYF. In DNA form, the CDR3 reads TGTGCCAGCAGCGGGGGACCTACGACCGAGCAGTACTTC.

This clonotype was detected many times. The rearrangement joins TRBV3-1 to TRBJ1-3; D perhaps matches TRBD1 (5 bases). Germline CDR1 is LGHDT and CDR2 is YNNKEL (reference sequence). The CDR3 has 14 residues. V shed 4 bases and J shed 5 bases, with 12 bases lying between them. This CDR3 reads CASSPDSSRNTIYF. The CDR3 DNA is TGTGCCAGCAGCCCCGACAGTTCCCGAAACACCATATATTTT.

This clonotype was seen ten or more times. The V and J genes are TRBV2 and TRBJ1-2; possibly TRBD1 for D (6 bases). This CDR3 spans 15 amino acids. Germline V gene lookup returns CDR1 SNHLY and CDR2 FYNNEI. The germline V and J ends were trimmed by 6 bases and 0 bases, with 14 bases remaining between them. CDR3 coding DNA: TGTGCCAGCAGCCAAGGGGGGAGAGCTAACTATGGCTACACCTTC. Translated: CASSQGGRANYGYTF.

The sample holds many counts of this clonotype. The CDR3 nucleotides are TGTGCCACCAGTGAGGCAAGACAGGAGGTCAATGAGCAGTTCTTC. It translates to CATSEARQEVNEQFF. The rearrangement links TRBV24-1 to TRBJ2-1; possibly TRBD1 for D (6 bases). The germline V gene encodes CDR1 KGHDR and CDR2 SFDVKD. Trimming removed 4 bases from V and 6 bases from J, with 15 bases in between. This CDR3 contains 15 residues.

This clonotype was counted only a few times. The V and J genes are TRBV30 and TRBJ2-7, with D possibly being TRBD2 (5 bases). This CDR3 spans 15 amino acids. CDR1 and CDR2 (germline): GTSNPN, SVGIG (reference sequence). Trimming removed 1 base from V and 1 base from J, with 14 bases in between. The CDR3 spells CAWSGRLDYSYEQYF. As DNA, the CDR3 is TGTGCCTGGAGTGGTCGGCTCGACTATTCCTACGAGCAGTACTTC. Complete variable domain (other parts from reference TRBV30 and TRBJ2-7): SQTIHQWPATLVQPVGSPLSLECTVEGTSNPNLYWYRQAAGRGLQLLFYSVGIGQISSEVPQNLSASRPQDRQFILSSKKLLLSDSGFYLCAWSGRLDYSYEQYFGPGTRLTVT.

V gene TRBV24-1 combines with J gene TRBJ1-2; 8 bases match TRBD1. The CDR3 has 15 amino acids. J was trimmed by 5 bases and V by 2 bases; bases with no gene match: 6. Germline CDR1 reads KGHDR; CDR2 reads SFDVKD. In DNA, the CDR3 is TGTGCCACCAGTGATTCAGGGGGCCGAGGGTATGGCTACACCTTC. Its protein product is CATSDSGGRGYGYTF.

On this clonotype: One base away lies a much larger clone, so this may be a sequencing read error. V gene TRBV9 combines with J gene TRBJ2-5, with D perhaps assigned TRBD1 or TRBD2 (5 bases each). This CDR3 comprises 15 residues. Germline CDR1 SGDLS, CDR2 YYNGEE. CDR3 in amino acids: CACSTFGTWQETQYF. CDR3 nucleotide sequence: TGTGCCTGCAGCACATTTGGGACGTGGCAAGAGACCCAGTACTTC.

Of note for this clonotype: A read error may explain this, as a much larger clone is one base away. The V gene is TRBV11-1, the J gene TRBJ2-3; D might be TRBD2 (6 bases). This CDR3 contains 15 residues. CDR1 and CDR2 from the germline V gene are SGHAT and FQDESV (reference sequence). Trimming took off 5 bases at V and 1 base at J, with 13 bases between the two ends. Here the CDR3 reads CASSRGISGTDTQYF. The CDR3 region has the DNA TGTGCCAGCAGCCGCGGGATTAGCGGCACAGATACGCAGTATTTT.

As for this clonotype: At one of its ends the junction is not consistent with the germline gene, which may arise from a read error. J is TRBJ2-6 and V is TRBV10-3, with 7 nucleotides matching TRBD1. From germline, CDR1 is ENHRY and CDR2 SYGVKD. This CDR3 is 17 amino acids long. DNA of the CDR3: TGTGCCAGCAGTGCGCAGACAGGGACCGCTGGGGCCAACGTCCTGACTTTC. Translating gives CASSAQTGTAGANVLTF.

The chain links TRBV15 to TRBJ2-7; 8 bases match TRBD1. Germline CDR1 and CDR2: LNHNV and YYDKDF (reference sequence). The CDR3 is 15 amino acids. V trimming: 0 bases; J trimming: 3 bases; junction bases outside the gene matches: 4. The CDR3 sequence: CATSRDGTGLYEQYF. The CDR3 nucleotides read TGTGCCACCAGCAGAGATGGGACAGGACTCTACGAGCAGTACTTC.

This clonotype appeared many times. This rearrangement joins TRBV7-3 to TRBJ1-1, with D possibly being TRBD1 (5 bases). Germline values: CDR1 SGHTA, CDR2 FQGTGA. Trimming shortened V by 4 bases and J by 0 bases, and 6 bases separated the two germline ends. There are 13 residues in the CDR3. This CDR3 reads CASSSTVNTEAFF. For the CDR3, the DNA is TGTGCCAGCAGCTCGACAGTGAACACTGAAGCTTTCTTT.

The chain joins TRBV4-1 to TRBJ1-2; 9 bases line up with TRBD1. The germline CDR1 and CDR2 sequences are MGHRA and YSYEKL. The length of the CDR3 is 15 residues. J gave up 4 bases and V 3 bases, and 6 bases lay outside the gene matches. CDR3: CASSQEGQGVYGYTF. In DNA form, the CDR3 reads TGCGCCAGCAGCCAGGAGGGACAGGGAGTCTATGGCTACACCTTC.